This T cell receptor (beta chain) was recovered during a study of CD8+CD57+ T cells in acquired aplastic anemia. Regarding the study as a whole: Patients versus controls showed no significant CD8+ Simpson's diversity difference. Overlap between patients and controls comprised almost 30 CD8+ CDR3 sequences.

Template material for TCR beta VDJ and CDR3 profiling consisted of genomic DNA. TCRdb called the reads again in MiXCR, with one record for every CDR3 protein. The sample gives fewer than 80,000 distinct CDR3 sequences, about 70% of which show up once; about four fifths is in the top ten. In patients chosen for sequencing, flow cytometry had shown CD8+CD57+ cell expansion. As a group, the patients uniformly had severe acquired aplastic anemia. Prior therapy had not been administered to any patient at the time of blood sampling. Notes on this clonotype: The antigen is unknown.

The TCR originated in a human donor with aplastic anemia. Input material: sorted CD4+, CD8+, or CD8+CD57+ T cells (not recorded which) from PBMCs.

CDR3 nucleotide sequence: TGTGCCAGCAGCTTGAGGTACGAGCAGTACTTC. Translated: CASSLRYEQYF. The rearrangement joins TRBV7-2 to TRBJ2-7; unclear D gene. The CDR3 covers 11 residues. CDR1 is SGHTA and CDR2 is FQGNSA in the germline V gene. V was pared by 3 bases and J by 4 bases, with 4 bases between.